A single sample is the source of the 17 T cell receptor beta chains below, sequenced in a study of cytomegalovirus exposure and HLA in healthy donors. Method: immunoSEQ multiplex PCR; TCRdb's copy keeps in-frame clones and lacks some. This table holds about 150,000 clones, about 86% found once. Source material: PBMCs. These receptors originate from a human donor in good health.

This chain uses TRBV7-9 with TRBJ2-1, with 8 bases aligning to TRBD2. In germline, CDR1 is SEHNR, CDR2 FQNEAQ (reference sequence). V dropped 3 bases and J dropped 4; count of bases not matched to a gene: 17. The CDR3 is 19 residues long. The CDR3 region is CASSLGQYGGRNPYNEQFF. The CDR3 DNA sequence: TGTGCCAGCAGCTTGGGTCAATATGGCGGGAGGAATCCATACAATGAGCAGTTCTTC.

The rearrangement uses TRBV28 and TRBJ2-1; D not resolved. This CDR3 comprises 12 residues. V was pared by 6 bases and J by 8 bases, with 11 bases between. CDR1 is MDHEN and CDR2 is SYDVKM in the germline V gene. The CDR3 DNA reads TGTGCCAGCAGGTCCCGGGTTTATGAGCAGTTCTTC. Encoded protein: CASRSRVYEQFF.

The genes are TRBV10-2 and TRBJ1-1, with D unresolved. V lost 0 bases and J 6 bases, leaving 14 bases between the germline ends. The CDR3 is 15 amino acids. Looked up from germline, CDR1 is WSHSY and CDR2 is SAAADI. The CDR3 loop is CASSESRALAAEAFF. The CDR3 bases are TGCGCCAGCAGTGAGTCGAGGGCCTTGGCCGCTGAAGCTTTCTTT.

The rearrangement links TRBV27 to TRBJ1-1; 8 bases line up with TRBD1. The junction had 7 bases not matched to a gene; V was cut back by 5 bases and J by 5 bases. There are 14 residues in the CDR3. CDR1 and CDR2 (germline): MNHEY, SMNVEV (reference sequence). CDR3 nucleotides: TGTGCCAGCAGTCGACAGGGGTCCGGAACTGAAGCTTTCTTT. It specifies CASSRQGSGTEAFF.

The chain combines TRBV10-3 with TRBJ1-5; 9 bases agree with TRBD1. Trimming at V came to 2 bases and at J to 4 bases, leaving 9 bases not matched to a gene. Germline assignment: CDR1 ENHRY and CDR2 SYGVKD. The CDR3 is 17 residues long. The CDR3 DNA is TGTGCCATCAGTGAGGTCTTATTGGGACAGGGTAATCAGCCCCAGCATTTT. Protein: CAISEVLLGQGNQPQHF.

The CDR3 protein is CASSKGGISGANVLTF. CDR3 coding DNA: TGTGCCAGCAGCAAAGGAGGGATCTCTGGGGCCAACGTCCTGACTTTC. This chain links TRBV11-2 with TRBJ2-6; a weak D match, TRBD2 (6 bases). Germline V CDR1 and CDR2: SGHAT, FQNNGV. CDR3 length: 16 amino acids. V gave up 5 bases and J gave up 0 bases, with 11 bases separating them.

This clone was observed once. This chain joins TRBV19 and TRBJ2-7; tentative D call: TRBD1 (5 bases). From germline, CDR1 is LNHDA and CDR2 SQIVND (reference sequence). The CDR3 is 12 amino acids. With 5 bases removed from V and 4 bases from J, the gap between germline ends came to 9 bases. The CDR3 loop is CASSSGQYEQYF. In DNA, the CDR3 is TGTGCCAGTAGTTCAGGGCAATACGAGCAGTACTTC.

This sequence joins TRBV27 and TRBJ2-1; the D gene is possibly TRBD1 (5 bases). The CDR3 runs 13 residues. Germline assignment: CDR1 MNHEY and CDR2 SMNVEV (reference sequence). The germline V and J ends were trimmed by 8 bases and 6 bases, with 14 bases remaining between them. The CDR3 reads CASRRPGRNEQFF. CDR3 sequence (DNA): TGTGCCAGCCGGCGGCCAGGGCGCAATGAGCAGTTCTTC.

V is TRBV28 and J is TRBJ2-1; 9 bases line up with TRBD2. V lost 6 bases, J lost 8 bases, and 8 bases stayed unmatched. This CDR3 contains 14 residues. Germline CDR1 reads MDHEN; CDR2 reads SYDVKM. CDR3 loop: CASSPGTSIHEQFF. The CDR3 DNA reads as TGTGCCAGCAGCCCCGGGACTAGCATCCATGAGCAGTTCTTC.

The CDR3 region has the DNA TGTGCCAGTAGTATTGGAACCGGGACTAGTGCCTACGAGCAGTACTTC. Protein product: CASSIGTGTSAYEQYF. V gene TRBV19 combines with J gene TRBJ2-7; 8 nucleotides line up with TRBD2. The length of the CDR3 is 16 residues. The V gene end was trimmed by 3 bases and the J gene end by 2 bases; junction bases not matched to a gene: 9. The germline gives CDR1 LNHDA, CDR2 SQIVND (reference sequence).

The chain is built from TRBV4-2 and TRBJ1-2; D call uncertain. Trimming took 0 bases from V and 1 from J, leaving 9 bases between them. From germline, CDR1 is LGHNA and CDR2 YNFKEQ. This CDR3 has 15 residues. In nucleotides, the CDR3 is TGTGCCAGCAGCCAAGATGGCGGACTTAACTATGGCTACACCTTC. It yields the protein CASSQDGGLNYGYTF.

The genes are TRBV11-2 and TRBJ2-7; no definite D call. Trimming left V 1 base short and J 3 bases short, with 7 bases between. The CDR3 consists of 13 residues. CDR1 is SGHAT, CDR2 FQNNGV, per germline. The CDR3 loop reads CASSLVQFYEQYF. The CDR3 bases are TGTGCCAGCAGCTTAGTACAGTTCTACGAGCAGTACTTC.

This chain uses TRBV6-1 with TRBJ2-1; D possibly corresponds to TRBD1 (5 bases). Germline lookup yields CDR1 MNHNS and CDR2 SASEGT. V dropped 5 bases and J dropped 0 bases, with 11 bases sitting between them. The CDR3 spans 15 residues. The CDR3 DNA reads as TGTGCCAGCAGTCTCCAGGGTGACTCCTACAATGAGCAGTTCTTC. The encoded protein is CASSLQGDSYNEQFF.

This clone came up a few times. This chain joins TRBV6-4 and TRBJ2-3, with 9 bases matching TRBD2. J gave up 3 bases and V 6 bases, and 7 bases lay outside the gene matches. The CDR3 runs 15 residues. CDR1 and CDR2 from the germline V gene are MRHNA and SNTAGT. The CDR3 DNA follows: TGTGCCAGCAGCGAGGGGCTAGCGGGAACAGATACGCAGTATTTT. Amino acid sequence: CASSEGLAGTDTQYF.

The chain has TRBV7-9 and TRBJ1-5; possibly TRBD1 for D (6 bases). Trimming removed 1 base at V and 0 bases at J, with 13 bases between. The CDR3 is made up of 17 amino acids. Germline V CDR1 and CDR2: SEHNR, FQNEAQ (reference sequence). CDR3 residues: CASSLGTAYYSNQPQHF. CDR3 coding DNA: TGTGCCAGCAGCTTAGGGACAGCTTACTATAGCAATCAGCCCCAGCATTTT.

This chain links TRBV9 with TRBJ2-1; the match to TRBD1 covers 9 bases. Trimming cost V 4 bases and J 7 bases; bases outside gene matches: 6. The CDR3 extends over 14 amino acids. Germline assignment: CDR1 SGDLS and CDR2 YYNGEE. In DNA form, the CDR3 reads TGTGCCAGCAGCTCCGGGACAGGGAGTAATGAGCAGTTCTTC. Translating it yields CASSSGTGSNEQFF.

This chain links TRBV27 with TRBJ1-5; 9 bases agree with TRBD1. The CDR3 has 15 residues. The V and J ends lost 4 bases and 7 bases, in that order; junction bases with no gene match: 8. The germline gives CDR1 MNHEY, CDR2 SMNVEV (reference sequence). The CDR3: CASSSRTGTGQPQHF. CDR3 DNA: TGTGCCAGCAGTTCGCGGACAGGGACAGGGCAGCCCCAGCATTTT.